The 5 T cell receptor beta chains below come from one sample, sequenced in a study of CD8+CD57+ T cells in acquired aplastic anemia. Patients chosen for sequencing had CD8+CD57+ cells that had expanded, as shown by flow cytometry. According to the study, genomic DNA was the template for TCR beta VDJ and CDR3 profiling. TCRdb re-derived calls from the reads in MiXCR, one entry per CDR3 protein. The table has roughly 250,000 distinct CDR3 sequences, about 80% seen once. Sequencing was performed on sorted CD4+, CD8+, or CD8+CD57+ T cells (not recorded which) from PBMCs. These receptors came from a human donor with aplastic anemia.

This chain connects TRBV4-1 to TRBJ2-2; no clear D. The germline gives CDR1 MGHRA, CDR2 YSYEKL. The CDR3 has 13 amino acids. V was cut by 0 bases and J by 5 bases, with 4 bases left in between. In nucleotides, the CDR3 is TGCGCCAGCAGCCAAGATGGGACCGGGGAGCTGTTTTTT. Amino acid sequence: CASSQDGTGELFF.

The V call is TRBV24-1, the J call TRBJ2-3, with TRBD2 matching over 10 bases. Germline CDR1 KGHDR, CDR2 SFDVKD. CDR3 size: 14 residues. Trimming took 10 bases from V and 10 from J; bases not matched to a gene: 13. CDR3 sequence reads: CATSSGGAPGAQYF. The CDR3 nucleotides read TGTGCCACTAGCAGCGGGGGGGCCCCCGGTGCGCAGTATTTT.

The chain joins TRBV7-9 to TRBJ1-2; D may be TRBD1 (5 bases). This CDR3 has 15 residues. The germline V and J ends were trimmed by 4 bases and 2 bases, with 14 bases remaining between them. The germline gives CDR1 SEHNR, CDR2 FQNEAQ (reference sequence). The CDR3 DNA reads TGTGCCAGCAGCTGGGGACGGGGCCCGAACTATGGCTACACCTTC. The encoded protein is CASSWGRGPNYGYTF. Full variable domain (remainder filled in from reference TRBV7-9 and TRBJ1-2): DTGVSQNPRHKITKRGQNVTFRCDPISEHNRLYWYRQTLGQGPEFLTYFQNEAQLEKSRLLSDRFSAERPKGSFSTLEIQRTEQGDSAMYLCASSWGRGPNYGYTFGSGTRLTVV.

With regard to this clonotype: The germline gene is not matched at one end of the junction; a read error may be the cause. This rearrangement joins TRBV7-3 to TRBJ2-5, with no clear D. The germline V gene has CDR1 SGHTA and CDR2 FQGTGA. This CDR3 has 14 amino acids. CDR3 nucleotide sequence: TGTGCCAGCTCAAGAGAGGCCGACGTCGTGGAACACTGCTTC. It is translated as CASSREADVVEHCF.

V is TRBV18 and J is TRBJ2-1; weak D call: TRBD1 (6 bases). This CDR3 has 14 residues. Trimming took 9 bases from V and 7 from J, leaving 19 bases between them. CDR1 and CDR2 from the germline V gene are KGHSH and LQKENI. As DNA, the CDR3 is TGTGCCAGTCTTAACAGGGAAACGAAGAATGAGCAGTTCTTC. Translated, it gives CASLNRETKNEQFF. Looking up the rest from reference TRBV18 and TRBJ2-1 gives the full variable domain: NAGVMQNPRHLVRRRGQEARLRCSPMKGHSHVYWYRQLPEEGLKFMVYLQKENIIDESGMPKERFSAEFPKEGPSILRIQQVVRGDSAAYFCASLNRETKNEQFFGPGTRLTVL.